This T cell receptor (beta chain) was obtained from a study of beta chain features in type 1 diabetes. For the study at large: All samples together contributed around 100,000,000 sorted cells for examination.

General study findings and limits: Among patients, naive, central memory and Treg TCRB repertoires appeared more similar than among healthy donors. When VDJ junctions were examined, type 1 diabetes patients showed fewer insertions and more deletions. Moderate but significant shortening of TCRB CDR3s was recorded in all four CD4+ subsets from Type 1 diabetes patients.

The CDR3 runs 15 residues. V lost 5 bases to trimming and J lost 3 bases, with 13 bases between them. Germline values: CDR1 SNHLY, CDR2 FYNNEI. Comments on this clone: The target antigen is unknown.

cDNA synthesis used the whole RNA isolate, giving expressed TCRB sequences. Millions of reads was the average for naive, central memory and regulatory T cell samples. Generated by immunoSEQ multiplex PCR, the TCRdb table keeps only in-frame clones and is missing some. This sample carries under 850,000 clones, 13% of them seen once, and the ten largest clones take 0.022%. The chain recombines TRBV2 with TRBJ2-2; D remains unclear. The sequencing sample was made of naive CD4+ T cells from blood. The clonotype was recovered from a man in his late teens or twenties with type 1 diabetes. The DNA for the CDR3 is TGTGCCAGCAGTCTTTTCCGGGTGGACACCGGGGAGCTGTTTTTT. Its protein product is CASSLFRVDTGELFF.